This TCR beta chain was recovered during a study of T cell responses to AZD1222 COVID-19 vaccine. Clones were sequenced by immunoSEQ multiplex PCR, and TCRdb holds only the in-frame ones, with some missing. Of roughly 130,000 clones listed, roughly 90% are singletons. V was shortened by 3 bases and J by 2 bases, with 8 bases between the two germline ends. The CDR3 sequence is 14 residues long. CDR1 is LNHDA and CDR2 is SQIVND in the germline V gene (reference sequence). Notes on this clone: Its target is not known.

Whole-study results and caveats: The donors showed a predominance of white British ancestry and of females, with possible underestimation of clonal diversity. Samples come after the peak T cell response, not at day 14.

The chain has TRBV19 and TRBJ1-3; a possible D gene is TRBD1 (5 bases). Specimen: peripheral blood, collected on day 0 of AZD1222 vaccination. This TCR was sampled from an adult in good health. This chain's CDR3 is CASSIRGAGNTIYF. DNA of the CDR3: TGTGCCAGTAGTATTAGGGGAGCTGGAAACACCATATATTTT.